The present entry profiles one T cell receptor beta chain with its context. The antigen remains undetermined. The data are from a study of cytomegalovirus exposure and HLA in healthy donors. Turning to the study itself: Earlier, some 180 million T cells were analyzed, and 90 million to 120 million unique TCR beta sequences were found among them. General study points: Because they were indistinguishable, some V segments, including TRBV6-2 and TRBV6-3, were excluded. Another analysis was done later, and it associated approximately 17,000 TCR beta sequences with HLA alleles at 0.05 false discovery rate. The investigators catalogued 164 TCR beta chains as cytomegalovirus-associated.

The CDR3 is 15 residues long. Per germline, CDR1 LNHDA and CDR2 SQIVND (reference sequence). Trimming cost V 5 bases and J 3 bases; bases outside gene matches: 7. Use of 60 Vbeta and 13 Jbeta primers characterized the PCR. Only in-frame clones appear in the TCRdb table, and some are missing; sequencing was by immunoSEQ multiplex PCR. The table has about 190,000 clones, around 90% seen once. The J gene is TRBJ1-2, the V gene TRBV19; TRBD1 agrees at 9 bases. The origin of this receptor is a boy younger than 10 in good health and CMV-seronegative. The sequenced sample consisted of PBMCs. In DNA form, the CDR3 reads TGTGCCAGTAGTTCAAGGGGACAGGGCGACTATGGCTACACCTTC. Translating it yields CASSSRGQGDYGYTF. Together with reference TRBV19 and TRBJ1-2, the CDR3 gives the full variable domain: DGGITQSPKYLFRKEGQNVTLSCEQNLNHDAMYWYRQDPGQGLRLIYYSQIVNDFQKGDIAEGYSVSREKKESFPLTVTSAQKNPTAFYLCASSSRGQGDYGYTFGSGTRLTVV.